A single sample gave rise to the 28 T cell receptor beta chains below, sequenced in a study of blood T cell repertoires in COVID-19. Generated by immunoSEQ multiplex PCR, the TCRdb table keeps only in-frame clones and is missing some. The table has 450,000 or so clones, about nine tenths seen once. The material sequenced was peripheral blood. The receptor source for this set is a woman between 35 and 50 years old with COVID-19, enrolled during active disease.

The chain uses TRBV24-1 and TRBJ2-1, with 7 bases fitting TRBD1. Per the germline V gene, CDR1 is KGHDR and CDR2 is SFDVKD. Trimming took 5 bases from V and 1 from J; bases not matched to a gene: 10. The CDR3 is made up of 17 amino acids. This CDR3 reads CATSGFETGWSYNEQFF. CDR3 coding DNA: TGTGCCACCAGTGGCTTTGAGACAGGGTGGTCCTACAATGAGCAGTTCTTC.

This chain uses TRBV5-8 with TRBJ2-1; 10 bases line up with TRBD1. V gave up 0 bases and J gave up 9 bases; unmatched junction bases: 6. Germline CDR1 is SGHTS and CDR2 is YDEGEE. The CDR3 is 15 amino acids. The CDR3 nucleotides read TGTGCCAGCAGCTTGGGAGGTGGACAGGGGGTTGAGCAGTTCTTC. Residues: CASSLGGGQGVEQFF.

The genes are TRBV27 and TRBJ1-1; D remains ambiguous. The CDR3 contains 13 residues. The germline V gene encodes CDR1 MNHEY and CDR2 SMNVEV (reference sequence). V was trimmed by 6 bases and J by 4 bases, leaving 12 bases between them. Here the CDR3 reads CASSLYARTEAFF. The DNA for the CDR3 is TGTGCCAGCAGCCTCTACGCGCGCACTGAAGCTTTCTTT.

The chain combines TRBV6-5 with TRBJ1-1; D call uncertain. The CDR3 length is 15 residues. Trimming removed 0 bases from V and 7 bases from J, with 15 bases in between. The V gene's germline CDR1 is MNHEY and CDR2 SVGAGI. The CDR3 DNA follows: TGTGCCAGCAGTTACTCAAGCTCCCTGACTCTTGAAGCTTTCTTT. Encoded protein: CASSYSSSLTLEAFF.

V and J are TRBV19 and TRBJ2-7; 7 nucleotides match TRBD1. With V trimmed by 5 bases and J by 5 bases, 9 bases remained unmatched. From germline, CDR1 is LNHDA and CDR2 SQIVND (reference sequence). The CDR3 consists of 14 residues. This chain's CDR3 is CASSVYTGVDEQYF. CDR3 nucleotide sequence: TGTGCCAGTAGTGTATACACAGGGGTTGACGAGCAGTACTTC.

The chain is built from TRBV3-1 (or the pseudogene TRBV3-2) and TRBJ1-2; 7 bases are a match to TRBD1. This CDR3 is built from 13 residues. J was trimmed by 8 bases and V by 5 bases; bases with no gene match: 8. The germline V gene encodes CDR1 LGHDT and CDR2 YNNKEL (reference sequence). CDR3 coding DNA: TGTGCCAGCAGCACAGGGGAAGTCGTCGGCTACACCTTC. It codes for CASSTGEVVGYTF.

The rearrangement uses TRBV14 and TRBJ2-7; TRBD2 agrees at 13 bases. Germline V gene data show CDR1 as SGHDN and CDR2 as FVKESK. Trimming cost V 6 bases and J 7 bases; bases outside gene matches: 12. This CDR3 has 16 amino acids. The CDR3 nucleotides read TGTGCCAGCAGTCGCGGACTAGCGGGAGAAGTAAGGGAGCAGTACTTC. The encoded protein is CASSRGLAGEVREQYF. The whole variable domain, remainder taken from reference TRBV14 and TRBJ2-7, is EAGVTQFPSHSVIEKGQTVTLRCDPISGHDNLYWYRRVMGKEIKFLLHFVKESKQDESGMPNNRFLAERTGGTYSTLKVQPAELEDSGVYFCASSRGLAGEVREQYFGPGTRLTVT.

The rearrangement joins TRBV4-3 to TRBJ1-3, with 7 nucleotides matching TRBD1. The CDR3 spans 16 residues. The junction had 6 bases not matched to a gene; V was cut back by 4 bases and J by 0 bases. Germline assignment: CDR1 LGHNA and CDR2 YSLEER. CDR3 sequence reads: CASSLDGTVSGNTIYF. CDR3 bases: TGCGCCAGCAGCCTGGATGGGACAGTCTCTGGAAACACCATATATTTT.

The chain uses TRBV11-2 and TRBJ2-7, with a tentative D call TRBD1 (6 bases). The germline V gene has CDR1 SGHAT and CDR2 FQNNGV. Trimming shortened V by 1 base and J by 3 bases, and 7 bases separated the two germline ends. The CDR3 has 13 amino acids. The CDR3 bases are TGTGCCAGCAGCTTAGGGACAGACTACGAGCAGTACTTC. Its protein product is CASSLGTDYEQYF. Full variable domain (remainder filled in from reference TRBV11-2 and TRBJ2-7): EAGVAQSPRYKIIEKRQSVAFWCNPISGHATLYWYQQILGQGPKLLIQFQNNGVVDDSQLPKDRFSAERLKGVDSTLKIQPAKLEDSAVYLCASSLGTDYEQYFGPGTRLTVT.

The V and J genes are TRBV20-1 and TRBJ1-2, with TRBD1 matching 10 bases. Germline CDR1 and CDR2: DFQATT and SNEGSKA (reference sequence). Losses at the gene ends were 7 bases for V and 8 bases for J; bases not matched to a gene: 4. The CDR3 consists of 11 residues. For the CDR3, the DNA is TGCAGTGGGGACAGGGGATCCGGCTACACCTTC. Protein sequence: CSGDRGSGYTF.

A remark on this clone: Mismatch with germline at one junction end may stem from a read error. V gene TRBV7-2 combines with J gene TRBJ2-1, with 8 bases lining up with TRBD1. The CDR3 is 16 residues long. CDR1 SGHTA and CDR2 FQGNSA come from the germline V gene. CDR3 amino acids: CASSLASGQAYNKQFF. The CDR3, as DNA: TGTGCCAGCAGCTTAGCTTCGGGACAGGCCTACAATAAGCAGTTCTTC.

This clone was counted a few times. This sequence joins TRBV28 and TRBJ2-1; 7 bases are shared with TRBD1. The CDR3 runs 17 residues. Germline CDR1 MDHEN, CDR2 SYDVKM. V was clipped by 5 bases and J by 7 bases; unmatched bases: 17. The CDR3 loop is CASSITRQGPIGNEQFF. CDR3 DNA sequence: TGTGCCAGCAGTATAACCAGACAGGGCCCGATTGGTAATGAGCAGTTCTTC.

The chain uses TRBV4-3 and TRBJ1-4; TRBD1 aligns across 8 bases. Germline assignment: CDR1 LGHNA and CDR2 YSLEER. V lost 3 bases and J lost 7; bases outside the gene matches: 13. The CDR3 has 17 residues. The CDR3 reads CASSHPPGAGGVEKLFF. The CDR3 DNA sequence: TGCGCCAGCAGCCATCCCCCGGGAGCAGGGGGCGTTGAAAAACTGTTTTTT.

The chain employs TRBV7-9 and TRBJ1-6; D is unresolved. The CDR3 covers 13 residues. The V gene's germline CDR1 is SEHNR and CDR2 FQNEAQ (reference sequence). Between the trimmed V and J ends, which lost 1 base and 10 bases, there was a span of 8 bases. CDR3: CASSLEIESPLHF. CDR3 bases: TGTGCCAGCAGCTTAGAGATAGAGTCACCCCTCCACTTT.

CDR3 loop: CATRMPGNTEAFF. The CDR3 nucleotides are TGTGCCACCAGGATGCCGGGGAACACTGAAGCTTTCTTT. The V and J genes are TRBV27 and TRBJ1-1; D call uncertain. Trimming pared 10 bases from V and 1 base from J, leaving 13 bases between. The CDR3 is made up of 13 amino acids. Germline V gene lookup returns CDR1 MNHEY and CDR2 SMNVEV (reference sequence).

Concerning this clone: The same CDR3 can be traced to other DNA sequences in this sample. CDR3 sequence (DNA): TGCGCCAGCAGCTTACTAGCGGGATCTGGGGAGACCCAGTACTTC. It translates to CASSLLAGSGETQYF. V is TRBV5-1 and J is TRBJ2-5, with TRBD2 matching over 10 bases. Germline CDR1 and CDR2: SGHRS and YFSETQ. The CDR3 sequence is 15 residues long. The J segment lost 5 bases and the V segment lost 2 bases, leaving 6 bases of the junction unmatched.

The rearrangement joins TRBV18 to TRBJ2-5; 15 bases are a match to TRBD2. The V gene end was trimmed by 2 bases and the J gene end by 9 bases; junction bases not matched to a gene: 16. The CDR3 spans 19 residues. Germline assignment: CDR1 KGHSH and CDR2 LQKENI. CDR3 sequence (DNA): TGTGCCAGCTCACCAATTGGGACTAGCGGGAGGCCCCCTTGGGAGTCCCAGTACTTC. This sequence encodes CASSPIGTSGRPPWESQYF.

The rearrangement joins TRBV19 to TRBJ1-2; D is unclear. In germline, CDR1 is LNHDA, CDR2 SQIVND (reference sequence). There are 12 residues in the CDR3. Trimming removed 7 bases at V and 5 bases at J, with 11 bases between. CDR3 region: CASMAGRYGYTF. The CDR3 DNA follows: TGTGCCAGTATGGCAGGCCGATATGGCTACACCTTC. Based on the CDR3 plus reference TRBV19 and TRBJ1-2, the full variable domain is DGGITQSPKYLFRKEGQNVTLSCEQNLNHDAMYWYRQDPGQGLRLIYYSQIVNDFQKGDIAEGYSVSREKKESFPLTVTSAQKNPTAFYLCASMAGRYGYTFGSGTRLTVV.

The V call is TRBV29-1, the J call TRBJ2-7, with D uncertain. CDR3 size: 14 residues. Germline lookup yields CDR1 SQVTM and CDR2 ANQGSEA. V lost 0 bases, J lost 1 base, and 10 bases lay in between. CDR3 region: CSVEEADESYEQYF. CDR3 in DNA: TGCAGCGTTGAAGAGGCCGATGAATCCTACGAGCAGTACTTC.

In this sample, this clone turned up once. The J gene is TRBJ1-3, the V gene TRBV19, with D perhaps matching TRBD1 (5 bases). CDR3 length: 14 amino acids. Germline assignment: CDR1 LNHDA and CDR2 SQIVND (reference sequence). Trimming pared 3 bases from V and 2 bases from J, leaving 8 bases between. CDR3 bases: TGTGCCAGTAGTATCAAGGGGCCTGGAAACACCATATATTTT. Residues: CASSIKGPGNTIYF.

This clone was counted between two and nine times. The gene calls are TRBV25-1 and TRBJ1-3; 7 nucleotides agree with TRBD1. Per germline, CDR1 MGHDK and CDR2 SYGVNS. Trimming at V came to 1 base and at J to 8 bases, leaving 5 bases not matched to a gene. This CDR3 has 14 residues. CDR3 region: CASSEFNRGDTIYF. Here the CDR3 DNA reads TGTGCCAGCAGTGAATTCAACAGGGGTGACACCATATATTTT.

The rearrangement uses TRBV6-5 and TRBJ2-7, with D maybe TRBD2 (5 bases). The CDR3 extends over 14 amino acids. Trimming shortened V by 4 bases and J by 2 bases, and 12 bases separated the two germline ends. Germline assignment: CDR1 MNHEY and CDR2 SVGAGI. In DNA, the CDR3 is TGTGCCAGCAGTTCGAACCTCGGGGCCTACGAGCAGTACTTC. This codes for CASSSNLGAYEQYF.

This rearrangement joins TRBV24-1 to TRBJ2-1; TRBD2 aligns across 11 bases. CDR3 length: 17 residues. CDR1 KGHDR and CDR2 SFDVKD come from the germline V gene. The V and J ends lost 2 bases and 8 bases, in that order; junction bases with no gene match: 10. CDR3 DNA sequence: TGTGCCACCAGTGATTCTGGACTAGCGGGTGGCTTGGATGAGCAGTTCTTC. Its translation is CATSDSGLAGGLDEQFF.

This clone was detected once. The gene calls are TRBV20-1 and TRBJ1-2; no definite D call. The V and J ends lost 5 bases and 8 bases respectively, with 12 bases between them. The CDR3 loop spans 11 amino acids. Germline assignment: CDR1 DFQATT and CDR2 SNEGSKA (reference sequence). In nucleotides, the CDR3 is TGCAGTGCTGTCCTAGGCCGGGGCTACACCTTC. It encodes CSAVLGRGYTF.

CDR3 loop: CASSLFTGSYGYTF. The CDR3 DNA reads TGTGCCAGCAGTTTATTTACAGGGTCCTATGGCTACACCTTC. The chain couples TRBV28 to TRBJ1-2; tentatively, D is TRBD1 (6 bases). The CDR3 has 14 residues. V lost 1 base, J lost 4 bases, and 10 bases lay in between. The V gene's germline CDR1 is MDHEN and CDR2 SYDVKM.

The sample holds a few counts of this clone. The chain links TRBV27 to TRBJ2-7; 10 nucleotides line up with TRBD2. The CDR3 runs 15 residues. V lost 4 bases to trimming and J lost 3 bases; unmatched junction nucleotides: 6. Germline CDR1 is MNHEY and CDR2 is SMNVEV (reference sequence). The CDR3 DNA reads as TGTGCCAGCAGTTCAGCGGGAGGGCGCATCTACGAGCAGTACTTC. Amino acid sequence: CASSSAGGRIYEQYF.

The chain carries TRBV4-3 and TRBJ1-2; 9 bases match TRBD1. This CDR3 comprises 15 residues. CDR1 and CDR2 from the germline V gene are LGHNA and YSLEER. The junction had 4 bases not matched to a gene; V was cut back by 1 base and J by 4 bases. The CDR3 DNA sequence: TGCGCCAGCAGCCAAGTGACAGGGGGGGCCTATGGCTACACCTTC. This translates into CASSQVTGGAYGYTF.

The chain links TRBV19 to TRBJ1-5, with D perhaps matching TRBD1 (5 bases). The CDR3 sequence is 15 residues long. The V gene's germline CDR1 is LNHDA and CDR2 SQIVND (reference sequence). With 4 bases removed from V and 4 bases from J, the gap between germline ends came to 14 bases. CDR3 sequence: CASSNPNRYNQPQHF. CDR3 in DNA: TGTGCCAGTAGTAACCCTAACAGGTATAATCAGCCCCAGCATTTT.